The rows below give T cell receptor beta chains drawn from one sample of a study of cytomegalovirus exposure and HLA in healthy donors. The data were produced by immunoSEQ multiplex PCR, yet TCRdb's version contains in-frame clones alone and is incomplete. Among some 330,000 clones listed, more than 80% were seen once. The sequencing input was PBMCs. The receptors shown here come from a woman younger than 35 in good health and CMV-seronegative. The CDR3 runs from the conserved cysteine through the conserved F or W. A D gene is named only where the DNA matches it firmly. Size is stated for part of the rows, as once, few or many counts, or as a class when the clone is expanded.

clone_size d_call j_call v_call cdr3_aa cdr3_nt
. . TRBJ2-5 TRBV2 CASSEDGAYQETQYF TGTGCCAGCAGTGAAGATGGGGCGTACCAAGAGACCCAGTACTTC
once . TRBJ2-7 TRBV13 CASSPGGAAYEQYF TGTGCCAGCAGCCCGGGCGGAGCGGCCTACGAGCAGTACTTC
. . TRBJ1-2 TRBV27 CASSFSPQKRYGYTF TGTGCCAGCAGTTTTTCCCCCCAGAAACGTTATGGCTACACCTTC
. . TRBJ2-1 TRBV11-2 CASSSPGRGYNEQFF TGTGCCAGCAGCTCCCCTGGCCGGGGATACAATGAGCAGTTCTTC
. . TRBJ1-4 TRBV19 CASSTQGLNEKLFF TGTGCCAGTAGTACCCAGGGTCTCAATGAAAAACTGTTTTTT
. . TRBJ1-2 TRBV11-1 CASPIGRGDQRDYGYTF TGTGCCAGCCCCATCGGGCGAGGAGACCAGAGGGACTATGGCTACACCTTC
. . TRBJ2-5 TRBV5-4 CASSLTVAQQETQYF TGTGCCAGCAGTTTAACGGTAGCCCAACAAGAGACCCAGTACTTC
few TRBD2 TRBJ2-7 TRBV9 CASSLRTSGSLDEQYF TGTGCCAGCAGCCTTCGGACTAGCGGGAGCCTCGACGAGCAGTACTTC
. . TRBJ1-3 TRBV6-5 CASSYSRQIGNTIYF TGTGCCAGCAGTTACTCCCGCCAGATTGGAAACACCATATATTTT
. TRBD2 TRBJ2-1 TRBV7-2 CASSPRTSGFYNEQFF TGTGCCAGCAGCCCGCGGACTAGCGGGTTTTACAATGAGCAGTTCTTC
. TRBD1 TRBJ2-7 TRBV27 CASAGQANEQYF TGTGCCAGCGCGGGACAGGCTAACGAGCAGTACTTC
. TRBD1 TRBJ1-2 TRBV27 CASSLSGGQGLTIYGYTF TGTGCCAGCAGTTTATCGGGGGGACAGGGATTAACTATCTATGGCTACACCTTC
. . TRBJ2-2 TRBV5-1 CASSSDWGQNTGELFF TGCGCCAGCAGCAGTGACTGGGGGCAGAACACCGGGGAGCTGTTTTTT
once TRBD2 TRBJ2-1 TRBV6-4 CASSSFPLSGGYNEQFF TGTGCCAGCAGTTCTTTTCCTCTTAGCGGGGGTTACAATGAGCAGTTCTTC
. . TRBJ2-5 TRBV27 CASSLKYSRETQYF TGTGCCAGCAGTTTAAAATACTCCCGAGAGACCCAGTACTTC
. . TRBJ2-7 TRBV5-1 CASSLDGSYEQYF TGCGCCAGCAGCCTAGACGGCTCCTACGAGCAGTACTTC
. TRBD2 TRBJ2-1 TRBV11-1 CASRSLAGFYNEQFF TGTGCCAGCAGATCACTAGCGGGATTCTACAATGAGCAGTTCTTC
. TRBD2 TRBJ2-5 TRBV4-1 CASSQGSSGWETQYF TGCGCCAGCAGCCAAGGGTCTAGCGGGTGGGAGACCCAGTACTTC
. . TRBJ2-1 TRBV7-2 CASTPGLRSYNEQFF TGTGCCAGCACCCCGGGACTCCGATCCTACAATGAGCAGTTCTTC
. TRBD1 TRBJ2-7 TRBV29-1 CSVGGRTGIYEQYF TGCAGCGTGGGGGGAAGGACAGGGATCTACGAGCAGTACTTC
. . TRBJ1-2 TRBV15 CATSRDVAGRYGYTF TGTGCCACCAGCAGAGATGTGGCAGGGAGGTATGGCTACACCTTC
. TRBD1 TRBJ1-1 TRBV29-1 CSVGGTGATEAFF TGCAGCGTTGGTGGGACAGGGGCGACTGAAGCTTTCTTT
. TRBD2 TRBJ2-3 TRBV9 CASSVLAGGITDTQYF TGTGCCAGCAGCGTCCTAGCGGGAGGAATCACAGATACGCAGTATTTT
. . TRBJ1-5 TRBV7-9 CASSLGDQPQHF TGTGCCAGCAGCTTAGGAGATCAGCCCCAGCATTTT
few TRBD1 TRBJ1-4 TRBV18 CASSSGQGARADF TGTGCCAGCTCATCCGGGCAGGGGGCGCGGGCTGATTTT
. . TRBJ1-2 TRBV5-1 CASSLAGDNSANYGYTF TGCGCCAGCAGCTTGGCCGGGGATAACTCCGCTAACTATGGCTACACCTTC
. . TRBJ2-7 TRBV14 CASSLIGRQIYEQYF TGTGCCAGCAGCCTGATAGGCAGACAGATCTACGAGCAGTACTTC
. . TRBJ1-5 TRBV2 CASETMGPSNQPQHF TGTGCCAGCGAGACCATGGGCCCTAGCAATCAGCCCCAGCATTTT
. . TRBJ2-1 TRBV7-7 CASSPVADPYNEQFF TGTGCTAGCAGCCCCGTAGCGGACCCTTACAATGAGCAGTTCTTC
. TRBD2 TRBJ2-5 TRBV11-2 CASTLIAGLETQYF TGTGCCAGCACCCTAATAGCGGGATTAGAGACCCAGTACTTC
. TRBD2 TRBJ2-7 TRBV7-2 CASSHTIAGGYEQYF TGTGCCAGCAGCCATACGATAGCGGGAGGCTACGAGCAGTACTTC
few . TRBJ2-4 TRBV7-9 CASSLDTTTWNIQYF TGTGCCAGCAGCTTAGACACCACAACATGGAACATTCAGTACTTC
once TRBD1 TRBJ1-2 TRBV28 CASSLSGQGFGYTF TGTGCCAGCAGTTTATCGGGACAGGGGTTTGGCTACACCTTC
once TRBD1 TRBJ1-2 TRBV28 CASSTGAGGYTF TGTGCCAGCAGTACAGGGGCCGGTGGCTACACCTTC
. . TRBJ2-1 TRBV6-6 CASRILGQANNEQFF TGTGCCAGCAGGATATTGGGACAAGCTAACAATGAGCAGTTCTTC